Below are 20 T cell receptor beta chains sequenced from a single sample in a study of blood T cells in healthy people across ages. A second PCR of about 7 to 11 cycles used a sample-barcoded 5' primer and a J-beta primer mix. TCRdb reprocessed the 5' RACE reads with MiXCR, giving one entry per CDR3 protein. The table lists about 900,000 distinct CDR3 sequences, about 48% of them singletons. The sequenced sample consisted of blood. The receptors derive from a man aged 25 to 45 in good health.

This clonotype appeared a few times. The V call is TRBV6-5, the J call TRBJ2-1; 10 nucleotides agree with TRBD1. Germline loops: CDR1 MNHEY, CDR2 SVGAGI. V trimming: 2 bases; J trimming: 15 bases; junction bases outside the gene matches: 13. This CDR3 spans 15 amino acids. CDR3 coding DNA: TGTGCCAGCAGTTACGCCGGGACAGGGGTCCCGGGTTGGTTCTTC. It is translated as CASSYAGTGVPGWFF.

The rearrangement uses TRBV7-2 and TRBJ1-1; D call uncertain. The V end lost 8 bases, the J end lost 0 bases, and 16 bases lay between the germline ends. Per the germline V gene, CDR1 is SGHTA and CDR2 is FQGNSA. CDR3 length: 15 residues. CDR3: CASASRAGLNTEAFF. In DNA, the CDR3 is TGTGCCAGCGCCTCGAGGGCAGGTTTGAACACTGAAGCTTTCTTT. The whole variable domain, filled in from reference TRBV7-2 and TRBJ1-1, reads GAGVSQSPSNKVTEKGKDVELRCDPISGHTALYWYRQSLGQGLEFLIYFQGNSAPDKSGLPSDRFSAERTGGSVSTLTIQRTQQEDSAVYLCASASRAGLNTEAFFGQGTRLTVV.

The CDR3 coding sequence is TGCAGTGCTAGTCGGGCAGGGAGCATGAACACTGAAGCTTTCTTT. This codes for CSASRAGSMNTEAFF. This chain joins TRBV20-1 and TRBJ1-1; a possible D gene is TRBD1 (5 bases). The CDR3 loop spans 15 amino acids. The germline CDR1 and CDR2 sequences are DFQATT and SNEGSKA (reference sequence). V shed 3 bases and J shed 0 bases, with 14 bases lying between them.

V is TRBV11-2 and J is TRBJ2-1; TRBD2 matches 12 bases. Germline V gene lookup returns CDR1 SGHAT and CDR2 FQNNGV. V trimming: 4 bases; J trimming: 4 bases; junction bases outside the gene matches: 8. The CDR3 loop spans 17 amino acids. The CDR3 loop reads CASSYHGLAGIYNEQFF. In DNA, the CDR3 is TGTGCCAGCAGCTACCACGGACTAGCGGGGATTTACAATGAGCAGTTCTTC. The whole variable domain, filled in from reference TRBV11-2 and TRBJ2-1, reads EAGVAQSPRYKIIEKRQSVAFWCNPISGHATLYWYQQILGQGPKLLIQFQNNGVVDDSQLPKDRFSAERLKGVDSTLKIQPAKLEDSAVYLCASSYHGLAGIYNEQFFGPGTRLTVL.

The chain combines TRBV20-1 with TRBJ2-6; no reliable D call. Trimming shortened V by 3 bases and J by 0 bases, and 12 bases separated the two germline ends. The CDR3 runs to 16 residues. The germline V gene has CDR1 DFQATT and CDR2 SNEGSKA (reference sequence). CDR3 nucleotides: TGCAGTGCTAGTAGGGCCGCCAGCTCTGGGGCCAACGTCCTGACTTTC. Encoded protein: CSASRAASSGANVLTF.

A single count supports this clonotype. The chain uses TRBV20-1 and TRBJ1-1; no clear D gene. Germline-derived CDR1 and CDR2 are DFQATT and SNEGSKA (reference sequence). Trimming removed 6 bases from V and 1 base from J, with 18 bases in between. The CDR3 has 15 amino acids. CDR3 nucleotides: TGCAGTGCCCCCTCCGTCTCTGGAGCGAACACTGAAGCTTTCTTT. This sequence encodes CSAPSVSGANTEAFF.

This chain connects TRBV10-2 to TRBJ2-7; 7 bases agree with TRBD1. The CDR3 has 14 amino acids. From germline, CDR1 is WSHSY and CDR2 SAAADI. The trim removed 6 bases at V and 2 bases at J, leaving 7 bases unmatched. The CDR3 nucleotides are TGCGCCAGCAGCGACCAACAGGGGACCTACGAGCAGTACTTC. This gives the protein CASSDQQGTYEQYF.

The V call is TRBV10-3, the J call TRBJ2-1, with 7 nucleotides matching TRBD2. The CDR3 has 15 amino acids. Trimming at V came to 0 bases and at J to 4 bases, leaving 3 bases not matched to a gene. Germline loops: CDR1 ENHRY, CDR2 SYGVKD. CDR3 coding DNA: TGTGCCATCAGTGAGTCCCAGGGACTATACAATGAGCAGTTCTTC. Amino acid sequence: CAISESQGLYNEQFF.

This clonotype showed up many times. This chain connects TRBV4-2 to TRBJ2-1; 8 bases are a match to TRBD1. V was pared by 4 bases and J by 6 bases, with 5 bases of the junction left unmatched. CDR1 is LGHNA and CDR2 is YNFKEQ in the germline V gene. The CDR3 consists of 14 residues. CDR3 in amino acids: CASSRPGQVNEQFF. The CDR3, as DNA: TGTGCCAGCAGCCGCCCGGGACAGGTCAATGAGCAGTTCTTC.

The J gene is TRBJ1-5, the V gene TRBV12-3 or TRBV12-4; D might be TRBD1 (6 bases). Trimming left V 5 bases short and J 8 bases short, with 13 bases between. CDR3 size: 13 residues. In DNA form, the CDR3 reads TGTGCCAGCAGTCCCCCTAGGGGGGAGCCCCAGCATTTT. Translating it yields CASSPPRGEPQHF.

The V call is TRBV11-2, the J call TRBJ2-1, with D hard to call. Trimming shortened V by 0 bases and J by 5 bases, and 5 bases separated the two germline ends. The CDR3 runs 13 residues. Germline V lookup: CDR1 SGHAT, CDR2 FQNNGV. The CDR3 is CASSLDQNNEQFF. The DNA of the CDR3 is TGTGCCAGCAGCTTAGATCAAAACAATGAGCAGTTCTTC.

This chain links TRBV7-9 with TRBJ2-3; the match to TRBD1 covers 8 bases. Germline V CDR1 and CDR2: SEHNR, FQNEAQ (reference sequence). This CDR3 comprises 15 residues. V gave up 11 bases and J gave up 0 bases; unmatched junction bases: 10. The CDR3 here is CASRPQGASTDTQYF. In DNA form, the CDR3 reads TGTGCCTCCAGGCCCCAGGGGGCTAGCACAGATACGCAGTATTTT.

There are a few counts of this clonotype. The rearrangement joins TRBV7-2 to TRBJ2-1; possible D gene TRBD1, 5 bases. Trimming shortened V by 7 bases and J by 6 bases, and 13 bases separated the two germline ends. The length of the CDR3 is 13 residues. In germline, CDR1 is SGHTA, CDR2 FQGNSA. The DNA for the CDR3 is TGTGCCAGCACCCTAGGGGTCCTCAATGAGCAGTTCTTC. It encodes CASTLGVLNEQFF.

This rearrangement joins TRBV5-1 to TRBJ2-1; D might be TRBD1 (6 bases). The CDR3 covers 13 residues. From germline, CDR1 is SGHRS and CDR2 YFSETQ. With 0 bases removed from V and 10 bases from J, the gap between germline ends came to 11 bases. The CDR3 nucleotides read TGCGCCAGCAGCTTGGCCCAGGGGTGGGAGCAGTTCTTC. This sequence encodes CASSLAQGWEQFF.

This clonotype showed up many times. CDR3 in amino acids: CASSPQPGTDTQYF. The CDR3 bases are TGTGCCAGCAGCCCCCAACCCGGCACAGATACGCAGTATTTT. The chain carries TRBV9 and TRBJ2-3; no clear D gene. This CDR3 has 14 amino acids. Germline lookup yields CDR1 SGDLS and CDR2 YYNGEE. V was trimmed by 4 bases and J by 1 base, leaving 10 bases between them.

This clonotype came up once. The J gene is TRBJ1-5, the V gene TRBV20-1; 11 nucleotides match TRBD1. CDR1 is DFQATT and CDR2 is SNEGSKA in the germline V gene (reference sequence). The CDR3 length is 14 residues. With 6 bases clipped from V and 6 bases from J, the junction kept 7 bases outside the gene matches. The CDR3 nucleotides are TGCAGTGCCTCGGACAGGGGGCACCGTCAGCCCCAGCATTTT. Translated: CSASDRGHRQPQHF.

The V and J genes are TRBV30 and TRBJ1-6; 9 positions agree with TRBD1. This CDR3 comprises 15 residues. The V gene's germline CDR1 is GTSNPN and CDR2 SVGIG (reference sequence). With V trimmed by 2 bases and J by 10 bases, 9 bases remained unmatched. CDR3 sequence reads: CAWSRDRAEGSPLHF. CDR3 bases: TGTGCCTGGAGTAGGGACAGGGCGGAAGGATCACCCCTCCACTTT.

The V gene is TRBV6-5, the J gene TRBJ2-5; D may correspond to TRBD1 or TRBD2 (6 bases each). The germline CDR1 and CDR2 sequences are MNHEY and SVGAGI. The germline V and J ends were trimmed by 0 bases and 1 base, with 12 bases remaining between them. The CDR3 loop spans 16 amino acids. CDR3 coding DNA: TGTGCCAGCAGTTACTCGGGGGGACATATCCAAGAGACCCAGTACTTC. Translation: CASSYSGGHIQETQYF.

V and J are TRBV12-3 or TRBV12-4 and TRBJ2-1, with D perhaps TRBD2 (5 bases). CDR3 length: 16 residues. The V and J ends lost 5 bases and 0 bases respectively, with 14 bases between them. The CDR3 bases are TGTGCCAGCAGTCCTCCGGGGTCGAGCTCCTACAATGAGCAGTTCTTC. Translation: CASSPPGSSSYNEQFF.

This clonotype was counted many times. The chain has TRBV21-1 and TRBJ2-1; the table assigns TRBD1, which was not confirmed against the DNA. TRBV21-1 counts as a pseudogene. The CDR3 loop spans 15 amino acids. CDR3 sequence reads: CASSEADRGKNEQFF. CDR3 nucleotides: TGTGCCAGCAGCGAAGCGGACAGGGGGAAAAATGAGCAGTTCTTC.